This T cell receptor (beta chain) was identified during a study of blood T cells in healthy people across ages. V lost 3 bases and J lost 15; bases outside the gene matches: 13. CDR1 and CDR2 from the germline V gene are SGHTA and FQGNSA. The CDR3 runs to 14 residues. It was with a sample-barcoded 5' primer and a J-beta primer mix that a second PCR of roughly 7 to 12 cycles was run. From the 5' RACE reads, TCRdb called clonotypes with MiXCR, one entry per CDR3 protein. The profile shows 910,000 or so distinct CDR3 sequences, just over 50% of them singletons. Sequences were obtained from blood. The sequence was collected from a woman in her fifties or sixties in good health. V gene TRBV7-2 combines with J gene TRBJ2-1; 8 bases are shared with TRBD2. CDR3 DNA sequence: TGTGCCAGCAGCTTTACGAGCGGGGGTAGCCAGCCGTTCTTC. Translated: CASSFTSGGSQPFF.